One T cell receptor beta chain is described in this entry. The CDR3 is made up of 16 amino acids. Trimming pared 0 bases from V and 4 bases from J, leaving 16 bases between. Germline assignment: CDR1 SGHRS and CDR2 YFSETQ. The sample comes from a study of T cell changes during pregnancy in multiple sclerosis. Using immunoSEQ multiplex PCR, the repertoire was profiled, and TCRdb retains in-frame clones only, with some absent. The table includes 35,000 or so clones, approximately 90% detected once. The sequence was collected from a female donor with multiple sclerosis, enrolled in a pregnancy study. The V call is TRBV5-1, the J call TRBJ1-1; no definite D call. Sequenced material: CD4+ T cells from peripheral blood mononuclear cells, taken after pregnancy. The DNA of the CDR3 is TGCGCCAGCAGCTTGGGACTAAGCCGGGCCGGCACTGAAGCTTTCTTT. It encodes CASSLGLSRAGTEAFF. Variable domain in full (rest from reference TRBV5-1 and TRBJ1-1): KAGVTQTPRYLIKTRGQQVTLSCSPISGHRSVSWYQQTPGQGLQFLFEYFSETQRNKGNFPGRFSGRQFSNSRSEMNVSTLELGDSALYLCASSLGLSRAGTEAFFGQGTRLTVV.